The entry below describes one T cell receptor beta chain. Antigen unknown. CDR1 and CDR2 from the germline V gene are MDHEN and SYDVKM. This CDR3 has 17 residues. J lost 5 bases, V lost 10 bases, and 19 bases had no gene match. Primers used in a second PCR of roughly 6 to 11 cycles were a sample-barcoded 5' primer and a J-beta primer mix. MiXCR, applied by TCRdb to the 5' RACE reads, yields one record per CDR3 protein. The sample yields about 1.8 million distinct CDR3 sequences, roughly 52% seen once. The data originate from a study of blood T cells in healthy people across ages. Study-level findings and limits: Comparison with aged donors showed that long-lived donors had more naive CD4+ cells and higher diversity.

This sequence originates from a woman aged 40 to 49 in good health. The sample taken for sequencing was blood. V usage is TRBV28 and J usage is TRBJ1-1; the match to TRBD1 covers 10 bases. The CDR3 DNA reads as TGTGCCACCAAGGATCGACAGGGGGCCCTGTGGGGGACTGAAGCTTTCTTT. Its protein is CATKDRQGALWGTEAFF.